This TCR beta chain was captured by sequencing in a study of lymphopenia after photon versus proton radiotherapy. Study results and caveats: Oligoclonal CD8+ Temra expansion after nadir drove photon patients' diversity drop. Larger post-nadir TCR diversity loss correlated inversely with survival in deceased patients.

V trimming: 2 bases; J trimming: 6 bases; junction bases outside the gene matches: 19. CDR1 and CDR2 (germline): LNHDA, SQIVND (reference sequence). The CDR3 is 18 residues long. The table came from immunoSEQ multiplex PCR; TCRdb's copy has only in-frame clones and leaves some out. The table includes 25,000 to 30,000 clones, approximately 90% detected once. Points on this clone: As yet, its antigen is unknown.

This TCR derives from a woman between 55 and 75 years old with cholangiocarcinoma. Some clones in this sample may be carry-over from other donors' samples. The rearrangement joins TRBV19 to TRBJ2-7; TRBD1 agrees at 7 bases. This specimen consisted of peripheral blood, obtained from a patient treated with proton-based radiotherapy. The CDR3 sequence is CASSISHRQGRKASEQYF. DNA for the CDR3: TGTGCCAGTAGTATATCCCACCGACAGGGTCGGAAGGCCTCCGAGCAGTACTTC.